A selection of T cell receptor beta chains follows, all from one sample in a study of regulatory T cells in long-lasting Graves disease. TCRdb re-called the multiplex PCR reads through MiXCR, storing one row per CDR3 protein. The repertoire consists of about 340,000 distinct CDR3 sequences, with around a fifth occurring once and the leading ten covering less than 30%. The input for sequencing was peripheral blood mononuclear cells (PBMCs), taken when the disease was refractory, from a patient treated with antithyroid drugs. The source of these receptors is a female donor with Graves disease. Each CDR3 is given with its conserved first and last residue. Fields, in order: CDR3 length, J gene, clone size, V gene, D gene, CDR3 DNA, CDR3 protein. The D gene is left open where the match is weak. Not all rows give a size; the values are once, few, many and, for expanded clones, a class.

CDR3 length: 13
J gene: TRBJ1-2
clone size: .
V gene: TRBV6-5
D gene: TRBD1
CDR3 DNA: TGTGCCAGCAGTTACGACAGGGCCGACGGCTACACCTTC
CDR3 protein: CASSYDRADGYTF

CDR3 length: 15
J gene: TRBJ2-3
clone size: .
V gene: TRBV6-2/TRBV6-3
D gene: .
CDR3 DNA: TGTGCCAGCAGTTACGACGGCACAACCACAGATACGCAGTATTTT
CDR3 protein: CASSYDGTTTDTQYF

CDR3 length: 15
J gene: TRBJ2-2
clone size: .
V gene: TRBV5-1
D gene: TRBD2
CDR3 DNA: TGCGCCAGCAGCCTGATAGCGGGAGGAACCGGGGAGCTGTTTTTT
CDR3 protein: CASSLIAGGTGELFF

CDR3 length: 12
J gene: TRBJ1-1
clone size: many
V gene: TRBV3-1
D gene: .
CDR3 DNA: TGTGCCAGCAGCCAAGGGACGGTAGAAGCTTTCTTT
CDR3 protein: CASSQGTVEAFF

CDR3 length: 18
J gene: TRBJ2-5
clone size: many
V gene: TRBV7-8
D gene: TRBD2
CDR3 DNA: TGTGCCAGCAGCCCCCGGGTAGCGGGGGGGCTCTCGCAAGAGACCCAGTACTTC
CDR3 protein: CASSPRVAGGLSQETQYF

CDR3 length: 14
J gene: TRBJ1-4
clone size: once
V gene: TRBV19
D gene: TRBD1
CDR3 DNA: TGTGCCAGTAGTGGACAGGGTTCCGATGAAAAACTGTTTTTT
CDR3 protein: CASSGQGSDEKLFF

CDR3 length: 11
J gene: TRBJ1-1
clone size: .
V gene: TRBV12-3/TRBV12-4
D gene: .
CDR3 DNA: TGTGCCAGCAGTTGGGCAAGCTCGGCTTTCTTT
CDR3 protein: CASSWASSAFF

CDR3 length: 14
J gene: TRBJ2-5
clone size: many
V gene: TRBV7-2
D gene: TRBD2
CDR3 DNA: TGTGCCAGCAGCTTAGGACTAGCGTTGGAGACCCAGTACTTC
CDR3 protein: CASSLGLALETQYF

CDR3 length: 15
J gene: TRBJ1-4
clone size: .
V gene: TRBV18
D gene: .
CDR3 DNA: TGTGCCAGCTCACGTCCGGGAATTCCGGGTGAAAAACTGTTTTTT
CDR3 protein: CASSRPGIPGEKLFF

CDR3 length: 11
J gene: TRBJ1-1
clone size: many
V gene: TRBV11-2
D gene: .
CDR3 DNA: TGTGCCAGCAGCTGGAACACTGAAGCTTTCTTT
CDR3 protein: CASSWNTEAFF

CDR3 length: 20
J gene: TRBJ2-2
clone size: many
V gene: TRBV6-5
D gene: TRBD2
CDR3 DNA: TGTGCCAGCAGTTACTTAACGGGAGGCCCCGTGAGCCCTTCGTTCGGGGAGCTGTTTTTT
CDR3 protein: CASSYLTGGPVSPSFGELFF

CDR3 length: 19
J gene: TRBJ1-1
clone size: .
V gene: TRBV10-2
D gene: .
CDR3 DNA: TGCGCCAGCAGTGTTGACCGAATGGGTTCCGGGACGGTGAACACTGAAGCTTTCTTT
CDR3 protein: CASSVDRMGSGTVNTEAFF

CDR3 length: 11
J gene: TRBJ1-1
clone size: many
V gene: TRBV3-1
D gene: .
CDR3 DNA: TGTGCCAGCAGACACGACAGAGAAGCTTTCTTT
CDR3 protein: CASRHDREAFF

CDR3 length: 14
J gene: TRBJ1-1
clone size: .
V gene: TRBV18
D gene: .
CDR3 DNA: TGTGCCAGCTCATCTGGGCCGGGGACCACTGAAGCTTTCTTT
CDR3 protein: CASSSGPGTTEAFF

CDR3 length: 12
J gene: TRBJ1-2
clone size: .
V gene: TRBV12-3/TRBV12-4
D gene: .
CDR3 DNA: TGTGCCAGCAGCGTACCCACGGGGGGCTACACCTTC
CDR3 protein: CASSVPTGGYTF

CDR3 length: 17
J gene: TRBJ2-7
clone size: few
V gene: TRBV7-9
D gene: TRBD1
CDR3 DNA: TGTGCCAGCAGCTTCTCCCCCGGGACAGGGGGCGTCTACGAGCAGTACTTC
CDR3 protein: CASSFSPGTGGVYEQYF

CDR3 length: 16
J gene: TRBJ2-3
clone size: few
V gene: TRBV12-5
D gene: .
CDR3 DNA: TGTGCTAGTGGTTTGGCCCCGGCCCCTGGGCCTCGCACGCAGTATTTT
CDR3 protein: CASGLAPAPGPRTQYF

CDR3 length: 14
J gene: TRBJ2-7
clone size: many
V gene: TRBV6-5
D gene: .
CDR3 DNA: TGTGCCAGCAGTTACACCACGGCGGGACGTGAGCAGTACTTC
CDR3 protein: CASSYTTAGREQYF